This section outlines one T cell receptor (beta chain) sequence together with its context. This specimen belongs to a study of technical replicates of blood from a few donors. This CDR3 has 12 amino acids. Germline V lookup: CDR1 SGHAT, CDR2 FQDESV (reference sequence). V shed 1 base and J shed 6 bases, with 7 bases lying between them. Using immunoSEQ multiplex PCR, the repertoire was profiled, and TCRdb retains in-frame clones only, with some absent. The sample contains 65,000 to 90,000 clones, 93% of which appear only once. The specimen sequenced was T cells isolated from PBMCs. V is TRBV11-1 and J is TRBJ2-7; no definite D call. This receptor was taken from a human donor in good health. CDR3 sequence: CASSLVGGEQYF. The CDR3 DNA is TGTGCCAGCAGCTTAGTCGGCGGCGAGCAGTACTTC.